Sequencing of this TCR gamma chain was carried out in a study of γδ T cells in repeated Plasmodium falciparum infection. TCRdb processed the multiplex PCR reads again with the CATT caller. The sample holds 27,000 or so gamma-chain clones; over 1.1% are singletons and the top ten take 19%. This clone was recorded many times. The protein given by TCRdb reflects a much larger clone and differs at residue 6 from this DNA's translation, likely from a read error; the protein shown is the DNA's translation. The material sequenced was gamma-delta T cells from blood. This sequence originates from a pool of human donors (malaria-infected and uninfected, not separated).

CDR3 sequence reads: CALWEANSVGKKIKVF. The CDR3 DNA reads as TGTGCCTTGTGGGAGGCGAATTCGGTGGGCAAAAAAATCAAGGTATTT. The chain carries TRGV9 and TRGJP. The J gene was missing in TCRdb and was found by matching the end of the DNA to germline. Germline V gene sequence: CDR1 GITISATS, CDR2 ISYDGTV (reference sequence). The CDR3 covers 16 residues. J lost 11 bases, V lost 2 bases, and 9 bases had no gene match.